This TCR beta chain was sequenced in a study of cytomegalovirus exposure and HLA in healthy donors. Overall study results and limits: It was reportedly the case that the classifier diagnosed cytomegalovirus status with high specificity and sensitivity. In the roughly 120 validation repertoires, a later analysis found that first-cohort TCR clusters tended to co-occur. The study labeled more than 150 TCR beta chains cytomegalovirus-associated.

The count of this clone is one. Its target is unknown. It was the roughly 130-subject validation cohort, separate from the roughly 700-subject first cohort, to which the donors belonged. In germline, CDR1 is SGHRS, CDR2 YFSETQ. The CDR3 is 15 residues long. V shed 6 bases, J shed 4 bases, and the junction held 6 bases outside the gene matches. TCRdb keeps only in-frame clones here, not all; method: immunoSEQ multiplex PCR. The profile shows a few hundred thousand clones, about 92% of them singletons. The TCR was taken from a woman aged 25 to 45 in good health and CMV-seronegative. Sequencing was performed on PBMCs. This sequence joins TRBV5-1 and TRBJ2-2; 10 bases align to TRBD1. This CDR3 reads CASIAGTGVTGELFF. The CDR3 DNA follows: TGCGCCAGCATCGCCGGGACAGGGGTCACCGGGGAGCTGTTTTTT.